Listed below are T cell receptor beta chains from one sample, sequenced in a study of blood T cell repertoires in COVID-19. TCRdb keeps only in-frame clones here, not all; method: immunoSEQ multiplex PCR. The data contain around 49,000 clones, roughly 90% of them singletons. Specimen: peripheral blood. These receptors were obtained from a human donor in a cohort sampled during active COVID-19. Both conserved end residues are part of each CDR3. A D gene is named only where the DNA matches it firmly. For some rows the clone size is stated as once, few or many, or as a class when expanded; others skip it.

d_call	v_call	j_call	clone_size	cdr3_aa	cdr3_nt
NA	TRBV3-1/TRBV3-2	TRBJ2-7	once	CASSQDVSGYEQYF	TGTGCCAGCAGCCAAGATGTATCCGGCTACGAGCAGTACTTC
TRBD2	TRBV5-5	TRBJ2-3	NA	CASSIGLAGGEDTQYF	TGTGCCAGCAGCATCGGACTAGCGGGAGGGGAAGATACGCAGTATTTT
NA	TRBV6-1	TRBJ1-3	NA	CASSDGTPGNTIYF	TGTGCCAGCAGTGACGGGACTCCTGGAAACACCATATATTTT
TRBD1	TRBV30	TRBJ1-4	NA	CAWKPGQFNEKLFF	TGTGCCTGGAAGCCGGGACAGTTTAATGAAAAACTGTTTTTT
NA	TRBV3-1/TRBV3-2	TRBJ1-3	NA	CASSQNRDSGNTIYF	TGTGCCAGCAGCCAAAACAGAGACTCTGGAAACACCATATATTTT
NA	TRBV19	TRBJ1-6	few	CASSGRDFNSPLHF	TGTGCCAGTAGTGGCCGGGACTTTAATTCACCCCTCCACTTT
NA	TRBV19	TRBJ1-2	NA	CASTKSRSYYGYTF	TGTGCCAGTACCAAGAGCCGGTCCTACTATGGCTACACCTTC
TRBD2	TRBV5-4	TRBJ2-5	NA	CASSLGGLAGGRKTQYF	TGTGCCAGCAGCTTGGGGGGACTAGCGGGAGGGAGGAAGACCCAGTACTTC
NA	TRBV6-2/TRBV6-3	TRBJ1-6	NA	CASSPRTLTNSPLHF	TGTGCCAGCAGTCCGCGGACACTCACTAATTCACCCCTCCACTTT
TRBD1	TRBV7-2	TRBJ1-2	NA	CASSQSGQGHYGYTF	TGTGCCAGCAGCCAATCGGGACAGGGCCACTATGGCTACACCTTC
TRBD1	TRBV6-5	TRBJ1-1	NA	CASRTGGRAFF	TGTGCCAGCAGAACAGGGGGTAGGGCTTTCTTT
NA	TRBV30	TRBJ1-4	NA	CAWSTWGVKLFF	TGTGCCTGGAGCACTTGGGGAGTCAAACTGTTTTTT
TRBD1	TRBV19	TRBJ2-5	once	CASTRGREETQYF	TGTGCCAGTACCAGGGGGCGCGAAGAGACCCAGTACTTC
NA	TRBV4-3	TRBJ2-7	NA	CASSQEQDTTYEQYF	TGCGCCAGCAGCCAAGAACAGGACACCACCTACGAGCAGTACTTC
TRBD2	TRBV2	TRBJ2-2	NA	CASRGTSGTRVGELFF	TGTGCCAGCAGGGGGACTAGCGGGACCCGGGTCGGGGAGCTGTTTTTT
NA	TRBV12-3/TRBV12-4	TRBJ2-1	NA	CASRLERAEQFF	TGTGCCAGCCGACTAGAACGCGCTGAGCAGTTCTTC
TRBD2	TRBV18	TRBJ2-3	NA	CASSVAGGSDTQYF	TGTGCCAGCTCCGTAGCGGGGGGCTCAGATACGCAGTATTTT
TRBD1	TRBV6-2/TRBV6-3	TRBJ2-1	once	CASSYMGQGDEQFF	TGTGCCAGCAGTTACATGGGACAGGGTGATGAGCAGTTCTTC
NA	TRBV19	TRBJ2-1	NA	CASSSRQYNEQFF	TGTGCCAGTAGTTCCCGACAGTACAATGAGCAGTTCTTC
NA	TRBV5-1	TRBJ1-4	NA	CASSSGGGINNEKLFF	TGCGCCAGCAGCTCGGGGGGTGGAATAAATAATGAAAAACTGTTTTTT
NA	TRBV18	TRBJ2-3	NA	CASSPSGDLGTQYF	TGTGCCAGCTCACCTTCAGGGGATTTGGGTACGCAGTATTTT
NA	TRBV11-2	TRBJ1-5	NA	CASSLVGGQPQHF	TGTGCCAGCAGCTTAGTAGGGGGTCAGCCCCAGCATTTT
TRBD2	TRBV28	TRBJ2-7	once	CASSIAGGTAGEQYF	TGTGCCAGCAGTATAGCGGGAGGTACGGCGGGAGAGCAGTACTTC
TRBD1	TRBV11-2	TRBJ1-5	NA	CASSPRTGSNQPQHF	TGTGCCAGCAGCCCCAGGACAGGTAGCAATCAGCCCCAGCATTTT
NA	TRBV9	TRBJ2-6	NA	CASSRLVSSGANVLTF	TGTGCCAGCAGCCGACTAGTAAGCTCTGGGGCCAACGTCCTGACTTTC
NA	TRBV7-2	TRBJ1-5	once	CASSFGADQPQHF	TGTGCCAGCAGCTTTGGGGCGGATCAGCCCCAGCATTTT
NA	TRBV6-2/TRBV6-3	TRBJ1-1	NA	CASSYSRNLGTEAFF	TGTGCCAGCAGTTACTCAAGGAACCTCGGGACTGAAGCTTTCTTT
NA	TRBV18	TRBJ1-2	once	CASSPVAGHRANYGYTF	TGTGCCAGCTCACCGGTAGCAGGGCATCGAGCTAACTATGGCTACACCTTC
TRBD1	TRBV30	TRBJ1-4	NA	CAWSVSGTGNEKLFF	TGTGCCTGGAGTGTATCCGGGACAGGGAATGAAAAACTGTTTTTT
NA	TRBV4-1	TRBJ1-2	NA	CASSQGFRSNYGYTF	TGCGCCAGCAGCCAAGGTTTCAGATCTAACTATGGCTACACCTTC
TRBD1	TRBV10-3	TRBJ1-1	NA	CAIRRQGTLESTEAFF	TGTGCCATAAGGAGACAGGGGACCTTGGAGTCCACTGAAGCTTTCTTT
NA	TRBV7-2	TRBJ1-2	NA	CASSLEPGDNYGYTF	TGTGCCAGCAGCTTAGAGCCGGGGGATAACTATGGCTACACCTTC
TRBD1	TRBV19	TRBJ1-1	NA	CASSTTTGTTEAFF	TGTGCCAGTAGTACTACGACAGGGACCACTGAAGCTTTCTTT
TRBD1	TRBV6-5	TRBJ1-1	NA	CATERQGGAEAFF	TGTGCCACTGAGAGACAGGGTGGCGCTGAAGCTTTCTTT
NA	TRBV20-1	TRBJ2-7	NA	CSASRQSYEQYF	TGCAGTGCTAGTCGACAGTCCTACGAGCAGTACTTC
NA	TRBV25-1	TRBJ2-7	few	CASSEYNYEQYF	TGTGCCAGCAGTGAATATAACTACGAGCAGTACTTC
TRBD2	TRBV11-1	TRBJ2-3	NA	CASSHSGRDTDTQYF	TGTGCCAGCAGCCACAGCGGGAGGGACACAGATACGCAGTATTTT
NA	TRBV30	TRBJ1-6	NA	CAWILSYGGNSPLHF	TGTGCCTGGATTCTATCATATGGCGGTAATTCACCCCTCCACTTT
TRBD1	TRBV5-4	TRBJ1-6	NA	CASSRTGVVPLHF	TGTGCCAGCAGTAGGACAGGGGTTGTACCCCTCCACTTT
TRBD2	TRBV30	TRBJ2-1	NA	CAWSDGTSGRFYNEQFF	TGTGCCTGGAGTGACGGGACTAGCGGGAGATTCTACAATGAGCAGTTCTTC
NA	TRBV21-1	TRBJ2-7	large	CASSRRGSSFAEQYF	TGTGCCAGCAGCAGACGGGGTTCCTCCTTTGCCGAGCAGTACTTC
NA	TRBV18	TRBJ2-3	NA	CASSASLRTQNQYLYRTDTQYF	TGTGCCAGCTCCGCATCGCTCCGGACACAGAACCAATATCTGTATCGCACAGATACGCAGTATTTT
NA	TRBV7-3	TRBJ2-5	NA	CASSPRPGPRETQYF	TGTGCCAGCAGCCCCCGTCCAGGGCCCCGAGAGACCCAGTACTTC
NA	TRBV7-9	TRBJ1-1	NA	CASTSGDTEAFF	TGTGCCAGCACCTCAGGGGACACTGAAGCTTTCTTT
TRBD2	TRBV30	TRBJ2-7	NA	CAWSVDPSGSYEQYF	TGTGCCTGGAGTGTAGATCCTAGCGGGAGCTACGAGCAGTACTTC
TRBD1	TRBV6-5	TRBJ2-7	NA	CASRDRGYEQYF	TGTGCCAGCAGGGACAGGGGATACGAGCAGTACTTC
NA	TRBV27	TRBJ2-7	once	CASSGRSRTGRHEQYF	TGTGCCAGCAGTGGGAGGTCCCGGACGGGGAGGCACGAGCAGTACTTC
TRBD1	TRBV27	TRBJ2-7	once	CASSLKGQPSYEQYF	TGTGCCAGCAGTTTGAAGGGACAGCCGTCCTACGAGCAGTACTTC
TRBD1	TRBV4-2	TRBJ1-5	NA	CASSQDKGAWPQHF	TGTGCCAGCAGCCAAGATAAGGGGGCGTGGCCCCAGCATTTT
NA	TRBV9	TRBJ2-5	NA	CASSAGGNNF	TGTGCCAGCAGCGCGGGTGGTAATAACTTC
TRBD2	TRBV19	TRBJ2-5	once	CASSMRTSAILGETQYF	TGTGCCAGTAGTATGAGAACTAGCGCGATATTGGGGGAGACCCAGTACTTC
TRBD2	TRBV10-2	TRBJ2-1	NA	CASTRRASGEYNEQFF	TGCGCCAGCACCCGTCGGGCTAGCGGGGAATACAATGAGCAGTTCTTC
NA	TRBV4-3	TRBJ1-2	NA	CASSQDREGRGGYTF	TGCGCCAGCAGCCAAGATCGGGAGGGTCGCGGGGGCTACACCTTC